These T cell receptor beta chains were read from a single sample in a study of blood T cell repertoires in COVID-19. The table came from immunoSEQ multiplex PCR; TCRdb's copy has only in-frame clones and leaves some out. This sample has around 12,000 clones, with about 88% found just once. Material for sequencing was peripheral blood. These receptor sequences come from a human donor in a cohort sampled during active COVID-19. CDR3s include the opening cysteine and the closing phenylalanine or tryptophan. The order of the fields is V gene, J gene, clone size, D gene, CDR3 protein, CDR3 DNA. A D gene is named only where the DNA matches it firmly. Size is omitted from some rows. Given values are once, few, many or a class for expanded clones.

v_call: TRBV6-2/TRBV6-3; j_call: TRBJ2-1; clone_size: NA; d_call: NA; cdr3_aa: CASSYFSRSVNNEQFF; cdr3_nt: TGTGCCAGCAGTTACTTTAGCCGATCGGTTAACAATGAGCAGTTCTTC
v_call: TRBV11-3; j_call: TRBJ2-3; clone_size: NA; d_call: NA; cdr3_aa: CASSLAASTDTQYF; cdr3_nt: TGTGCCAGCAGCTTAGCGGCTAGTACAGATACGCAGTATTTT
v_call: TRBV7-2; j_call: TRBJ2-1; clone_size: NA; d_call: NA; cdr3_aa: CASSGGTPNEQFF; cdr3_nt: TGTGCCAGCAGCGGCGGGACTCCCAATGAGCAGTTCTTC
v_call: TRBV15; j_call: TRBJ1-2; clone_size: NA; d_call: TRBD1; cdr3_aa: CATSRGDSDGYTF; cdr3_nt: TGTGCCACCAGCAGAGGGGACAGCGATGGCTACACCTTC
v_call: TRBV30; j_call: TRBJ2-3; clone_size: NA; d_call: NA; cdr3_aa: CAWSVAADTQYF; cdr3_nt: TGTGCCTGGAGTGTAGCGGCAGATACGCAGTATTTT
v_call: TRBV5-1; j_call: TRBJ1-4; clone_size: NA; d_call: TRBD1; cdr3_aa: CASSGDREEDEKLFF; cdr3_nt: TGCGCCAGCAGCGGGGACAGGGAGGAGGATGAAAAACTGTTTTTT
v_call: TRBV5-1; j_call: TRBJ2-7; clone_size: once; d_call: TRBD1; cdr3_aa: CASSLRGTGAYEQYF; cdr3_nt: TGCGCCAGCAGCTTGCGCGGGACAGGGGCCTACGAGCAGTACTTC
v_call: TRBV7-2; j_call: TRBJ1-5; clone_size: NA; d_call: NA; cdr3_aa: CASSLLGPGNQPQHF; cdr3_nt: TGTGCCAGCAGCTTATTGGGGCCAGGCAATCAGCCCCAGCATTTT
v_call: TRBV4-3; j_call: TRBJ2-3; clone_size: NA; d_call: NA; cdr3_aa: CASSQGGQHTDTQYF; cdr3_nt: TGCGCCAGCAGCCAAGGGGGGCAGCACACAGATACGCAGTATTTT
v_call: TRBV7-9; j_call: TRBJ1-2; clone_size: NA; d_call: NA; cdr3_aa: CASSETVADGYTF; cdr3_nt: TGTGCCAGCAGCGAGACAGTAGCGGATGGCTACACCTTC
v_call: TRBV6-5; j_call: TRBJ1-2; clone_size: NA; d_call: TRBD1; cdr3_aa: CASSPTGGHGYTF; cdr3_nt: TGTGCCAGCAGCCCGACAGGGGGTCATGGCTACACCTTC